This T cell receptor beta chain was identified in a study of blood T cell repertoires in COVID-19. Background on the study: Italy, Spain and the United States were the sources of the convalescent and acute COVID-19 samples. In each case, the material was cDNA or gDNA derived from T cells, B-cell-depleted T cells, or PBMCs.

The CDR3 has 16 amino acids. Trimming left V 4 bases short and J 5 bases short, with 20 bases between. Germline V gene lookup returns CDR1 ENHRY and CDR2 SYGVKD. Followed longitudinally, the Seattle patients had been enrolled during active infection. Original processing methods: Amplification of reference gene primers was used by the study to estimate nucleated cell counts. Sequencing used immunoSEQ multiplex PCR; TCRdb keeps in-frame clones, though not all of them. The V and J calls and the clone size are those of that table, but D and trimming were determined from the DNA. The sample has 150,000 to 200,000 clones, about 90% seen once.

J is TRBJ1-1 and V is TRBV10-3; TRBD1 might be the D (6 bases). This receptor was identified in a man aged 30 to 39 with COVID-19, enrolled during active disease. Sequencing was carried out using peripheral blood. The CDR3 region is CAISGAAGVVGTEAFF. The DNA for the CDR3 is TGTGCCATCAGTGGGGCGGCAGGGGTAGTAGGGACTGAAGCTTTCTTT.